Each of the 17 T cell receptor beta chains below was sequenced from the same sample in a study of human T cells and chemical hapten exposure. TCRdb re-analysed the RACE reads in MiXCR, keeping a single row per CDR3 protein. Among 95,000 to 150,000 distinct CDR3 sequences listed, about 11% were seen once. Time point meaning: patch test 3, about 24 weeks after DPC sensitization. Treatment defined: therapeutic diphenylcyclopropenone sensitization with weekly scalp DPC. The sequencing here drew on whole blood, taken in connection with sensitization to the hapten diphenylcyclopropenone (DPC). The source of these receptors is a woman between 50 and 59 years old with alopecia areata. Some clones in this sample may be carry-over from other donors' samples.

This clonotype was seen a few times. V gene TRBV10-3 combines with J gene TRBJ1-6; 7 positions match TRBD1. Per germline, CDR1 ENHRY and CDR2 SYGVKD. CDR3 size: 15 residues. Trimming took 10 bases from V and 0 from J; bases not matched to a gene: 6. In DNA, the CDR3 is TGTGCCACCGGACAGGCAAGCTCCTATAATTCACCCCTCCACTTT. This encodes CATGQASSYNSPLHF.

This clonotype was observed a few times. The chain has TRBV7-2 and TRBJ2-4; D gene uncertain. The CDR3 sequence is 14 residues long. Between the trimmed V and J ends, which lost 1 base and 1 base, there was a span of 5 bases. The V gene's germline CDR1 is SGHTA and CDR2 FQGNSA. The CDR3: CASSLDPAKNIQYF. For the CDR3, the DNA is TGTGCCAGCAGCTTAGATCCGGCCAAAAACATTCAGTACTTC.

This rearrangement joins TRBV5-1 to TRBJ2-3; D is undetermined. Germline V gene lookup returns CDR1 SGHRS and CDR2 YFSETQ. The ends were cut back, 1 base at V and 4 bases at J, with 16 bases in the middle. The CDR3 loop spans 16 amino acids. The CDR3 sequence: CASSLNPNTRADTQYF. In DNA, the CDR3 is TGCGCCAGCAGCTTGAACCCCAACACAAGGGCAGATACGCAGTATTTT.

This clonotype was seen only a few times. This chain links TRBV5-5 with TRBJ2-7; 8 positions match TRBD1. The V segment lost 4 bases and the J segment 0 bases; nucleotides outside the gene matches: 9. The CDR3 loop spans 16 amino acids. Germline-derived CDR1 and CDR2 are SGHKS and YYEKEE (reference sequence). This CDR3 is CASSPGQGMSSYEQYF. The CDR3 region has the DNA TGTGCCAGCAGCCCCGGACAGGGTATGAGCTCCTACGAGCAGTACTTC.

This clonotype was found a few times. The J gene is TRBJ2-1, the V gene TRBV2; 9 bases line up with TRBD2. Germline-derived CDR1 and CDR2 are SNHLY and FYNNEI. The CDR3 length is 13 residues. Unmatched junction bases numbered 6, after V lost 6 bases and J lost 9 bases. The CDR3 nucleotides are TGTGCCAGCAGGCGCGGGGGGGCCGGTGAGCAGTTCTTC. Amino acids: CASRRGGAGEQFF.

This chain joins TRBV28 and TRBJ1-4, with D hard to call. V was cut by 3 bases and J by 6 bases, with 11 bases left in between. The CDR3 loop spans 14 amino acids. Germline V gene lookup returns CDR1 MDHEN and CDR2 SYDVKM. The CDR3 DNA reads TGTGCCAGCAGTTTCCGGACGGGAGATGAAAAACTGTTTTTT. Its protein product is CASSFRTGDEKLFF.

The table lists this clonotype with a few counts. The chain links TRBV20-1 to TRBJ1-2, with unresolved D. V was pared by 6 bases and J by 7 bases, with 15 bases between. CDR3 length: 12 amino acids. Germline assignment: CDR1 DFQATT and CDR2 SNEGSKA (reference sequence). The CDR3 sequence: CSADTSVRGYTF. The CDR3 nucleotides read TGCAGTGCCGACACCAGCGTACGTGGCTACACCTTC.

This rearrangement joins TRBV20-1 to TRBJ1-4, with D possibly being TRBD1 (5 bases). The CDR3 totals 14 residues. Trimming took off 3 bases at V and 4 bases at J, with 12 bases between the two ends. Germline assignment: CDR1 DFQATT and CDR2 SNEGSKA (reference sequence). The CDR3 DNA follows: TGCAGTGCTAGGGTGGACACCCGTAATGAAAAACTGTTTTTT. Its translation: CSARVDTRNEKLFF.

This clonotype was recorded at least ten times. The gene calls are TRBV20-1 and TRBJ1-4, with D unresolved. V lost 5 bases and J 8 bases, leaving 12 bases between the germline ends. The germline V gene encodes CDR1 DFQATT and CDR2 SNEGSKA (reference sequence). CDR3 size: 12 residues. The CDR3 loop reads CSAVRTGEKLFF. The CDR3, as DNA: TGCAGTGCTGTCCGGACTGGAGAAAAACTGTTTTTT.

This clonotype occurred many times. A junction end diverges from the germline sequence, so it may reflect a read error. The gene calls are TRBV6-6 and TRBJ1-1; D unresolved. Germline V gene lookup returns CDR1 MNHNY and CDR2 SVGAGI (reference sequence). This CDR3 region has 12 residues. CDR3 coding DNA: TGTGTCAGCGGACCCTCGAACACTGAAGCTTTCTTT. It is translated as CVSGPSNTEAFF.

The chain couples TRBV7-8 to TRBJ1-2, with 11 bases matching TRBD1. The CDR3 has 15 residues. Trimming removed 4 bases from V and 6 bases from J; junction bases left unmatched: 7. The V gene's germline CDR1 is SGHVS and CDR2 FQNEAQ. The CDR3 sequence: CASSYTRTGGHGYTF. The DNA for the CDR3 is TGTGCCAGCAGCTATACCCGGACAGGGGGCCATGGCTACACCTTC.

This clonotype came up a few times. The rearrangement links TRBV2 to TRBJ1-1; D remains ambiguous. V dropped 5 bases and J dropped 5 bases, with 15 bases sitting between them. Germline values: CDR1 SNHLY, CDR2 FYNNEI. The CDR3 runs to 14 residues. CDR3 region: CASSTFQVVTEAFF. In DNA form, the CDR3 reads TGTGCCAGCAGTACGTTTCAGGTCGTTACTGAAGCTTTCTTT.

V gene TRBV6-2 or TRBV6-3 combines with J gene TRBJ2-2, with D possibly being TRBD1 or TRBD2 (5 bases each). Germline V lookup: CDR1 MNHEY, CDR2 SVGEGT. The CDR3 totals 13 residues. Trimming took off 8 bases at V and 6 bases at J, with 13 bases between the two ends. This CDR3 reads CASGIGAPGELFF. For the CDR3, the DNA is TGTGCCAGCGGGATCGGGGCACCCGGGGAGCTGTTTTTT.

This clonotype was seen at least ten times. The chain uses TRBV27 and TRBJ2-4, with 8 bases lining up with TRBD1. Trimming removed 5 bases from V and 7 bases from J; junction bases left unmatched: 4. The CDR3 loop spans 13 amino acids. CDR1 and CDR2 from the germline V gene are MNHEY and SMNVEV (reference sequence). For the CDR3, the DNA is TGTGCCAGCAGTCGGACAGGGCCGAACATTCAGTACTTC. It translates to CASSRTGPNIQYF.

This clonotype has a handful of counts. This chain connects TRBV28 to TRBJ2-5; the D gene is possibly TRBD1 (5 bases). Trimming shortened V by 9 bases and J by 2 bases, and 13 bases separated the two germline ends. Germline CDR1 and CDR2: MDHEN and SYDVKM. This CDR3 has 13 residues. Here the CDR3 DNA reads TGTGCCAGTTTAGTAGGGGCGCAAGAGACCCAGTACTTC. Protein product: CASLVGAQETQYF.

In this sample, this clonotype turned up a few times. The chain uses TRBV10-3 and TRBJ2-3; TRBD2 might be the D (6 bases). The germline V gene encodes CDR1 ENHRY and CDR2 SYGVKD. This CDR3 contains 14 residues. V lost 3 bases to trimming and J lost 6 bases, with 13 bases between them. Written as DNA, the CDR3 is TGTGCCATCAGTGATCGGCGGGACCCTGATACGCAGTATTTT. It yields the protein CAISDRRDPDTQYF.

This clonotype occurred many times. This chain links TRBV29-1 with TRBJ2-1, with D maybe TRBD2 (5 bases). V was cut by 6 bases and J by 4 bases, with 10 bases left in between. This CDR3 contains 12 residues. CDR1 SQVTM and CDR2 ANQGSEA come from the germline V gene. This CDR3 is CSVQGGYNEQFF. CDR3 DNA sequence: TGCAGCGTCCAAGGAGGTTACAATGAGCAGTTCTTC.